The sequence of this TCR beta chain was determined in a study of cytomegalovirus exposure and HLA in healthy donors. In this sample, this clone turned up once. Assay: immunoSEQ multiplex PCR; the TCRdb copy retains only in-frame clones and omits some. The sample consists of 110,000 to 150,000 clones, 85% to 95% of them appearing once. The sequenced sample consisted of PBMCs. The TCR originated in a man aged 18 to 30 in good health and CMV-seropositive.

The CDR3 sequence: CASSIRTSGSGEQYF. As DNA, the CDR3 is TGCGCCAGCAGCATAAGGACTAGCGGGAGTGGCGAGCAGTACTTC. This rearrangement joins TRBV5-1 to TRBJ2-7, with 13 positions matching TRBD2. Germline V lookup: CDR1 SGHRS, CDR2 YFSETQ. The CDR3 has 15 residues. Trimming cost V 4 bases and J 6 bases; bases outside gene matches: 7.